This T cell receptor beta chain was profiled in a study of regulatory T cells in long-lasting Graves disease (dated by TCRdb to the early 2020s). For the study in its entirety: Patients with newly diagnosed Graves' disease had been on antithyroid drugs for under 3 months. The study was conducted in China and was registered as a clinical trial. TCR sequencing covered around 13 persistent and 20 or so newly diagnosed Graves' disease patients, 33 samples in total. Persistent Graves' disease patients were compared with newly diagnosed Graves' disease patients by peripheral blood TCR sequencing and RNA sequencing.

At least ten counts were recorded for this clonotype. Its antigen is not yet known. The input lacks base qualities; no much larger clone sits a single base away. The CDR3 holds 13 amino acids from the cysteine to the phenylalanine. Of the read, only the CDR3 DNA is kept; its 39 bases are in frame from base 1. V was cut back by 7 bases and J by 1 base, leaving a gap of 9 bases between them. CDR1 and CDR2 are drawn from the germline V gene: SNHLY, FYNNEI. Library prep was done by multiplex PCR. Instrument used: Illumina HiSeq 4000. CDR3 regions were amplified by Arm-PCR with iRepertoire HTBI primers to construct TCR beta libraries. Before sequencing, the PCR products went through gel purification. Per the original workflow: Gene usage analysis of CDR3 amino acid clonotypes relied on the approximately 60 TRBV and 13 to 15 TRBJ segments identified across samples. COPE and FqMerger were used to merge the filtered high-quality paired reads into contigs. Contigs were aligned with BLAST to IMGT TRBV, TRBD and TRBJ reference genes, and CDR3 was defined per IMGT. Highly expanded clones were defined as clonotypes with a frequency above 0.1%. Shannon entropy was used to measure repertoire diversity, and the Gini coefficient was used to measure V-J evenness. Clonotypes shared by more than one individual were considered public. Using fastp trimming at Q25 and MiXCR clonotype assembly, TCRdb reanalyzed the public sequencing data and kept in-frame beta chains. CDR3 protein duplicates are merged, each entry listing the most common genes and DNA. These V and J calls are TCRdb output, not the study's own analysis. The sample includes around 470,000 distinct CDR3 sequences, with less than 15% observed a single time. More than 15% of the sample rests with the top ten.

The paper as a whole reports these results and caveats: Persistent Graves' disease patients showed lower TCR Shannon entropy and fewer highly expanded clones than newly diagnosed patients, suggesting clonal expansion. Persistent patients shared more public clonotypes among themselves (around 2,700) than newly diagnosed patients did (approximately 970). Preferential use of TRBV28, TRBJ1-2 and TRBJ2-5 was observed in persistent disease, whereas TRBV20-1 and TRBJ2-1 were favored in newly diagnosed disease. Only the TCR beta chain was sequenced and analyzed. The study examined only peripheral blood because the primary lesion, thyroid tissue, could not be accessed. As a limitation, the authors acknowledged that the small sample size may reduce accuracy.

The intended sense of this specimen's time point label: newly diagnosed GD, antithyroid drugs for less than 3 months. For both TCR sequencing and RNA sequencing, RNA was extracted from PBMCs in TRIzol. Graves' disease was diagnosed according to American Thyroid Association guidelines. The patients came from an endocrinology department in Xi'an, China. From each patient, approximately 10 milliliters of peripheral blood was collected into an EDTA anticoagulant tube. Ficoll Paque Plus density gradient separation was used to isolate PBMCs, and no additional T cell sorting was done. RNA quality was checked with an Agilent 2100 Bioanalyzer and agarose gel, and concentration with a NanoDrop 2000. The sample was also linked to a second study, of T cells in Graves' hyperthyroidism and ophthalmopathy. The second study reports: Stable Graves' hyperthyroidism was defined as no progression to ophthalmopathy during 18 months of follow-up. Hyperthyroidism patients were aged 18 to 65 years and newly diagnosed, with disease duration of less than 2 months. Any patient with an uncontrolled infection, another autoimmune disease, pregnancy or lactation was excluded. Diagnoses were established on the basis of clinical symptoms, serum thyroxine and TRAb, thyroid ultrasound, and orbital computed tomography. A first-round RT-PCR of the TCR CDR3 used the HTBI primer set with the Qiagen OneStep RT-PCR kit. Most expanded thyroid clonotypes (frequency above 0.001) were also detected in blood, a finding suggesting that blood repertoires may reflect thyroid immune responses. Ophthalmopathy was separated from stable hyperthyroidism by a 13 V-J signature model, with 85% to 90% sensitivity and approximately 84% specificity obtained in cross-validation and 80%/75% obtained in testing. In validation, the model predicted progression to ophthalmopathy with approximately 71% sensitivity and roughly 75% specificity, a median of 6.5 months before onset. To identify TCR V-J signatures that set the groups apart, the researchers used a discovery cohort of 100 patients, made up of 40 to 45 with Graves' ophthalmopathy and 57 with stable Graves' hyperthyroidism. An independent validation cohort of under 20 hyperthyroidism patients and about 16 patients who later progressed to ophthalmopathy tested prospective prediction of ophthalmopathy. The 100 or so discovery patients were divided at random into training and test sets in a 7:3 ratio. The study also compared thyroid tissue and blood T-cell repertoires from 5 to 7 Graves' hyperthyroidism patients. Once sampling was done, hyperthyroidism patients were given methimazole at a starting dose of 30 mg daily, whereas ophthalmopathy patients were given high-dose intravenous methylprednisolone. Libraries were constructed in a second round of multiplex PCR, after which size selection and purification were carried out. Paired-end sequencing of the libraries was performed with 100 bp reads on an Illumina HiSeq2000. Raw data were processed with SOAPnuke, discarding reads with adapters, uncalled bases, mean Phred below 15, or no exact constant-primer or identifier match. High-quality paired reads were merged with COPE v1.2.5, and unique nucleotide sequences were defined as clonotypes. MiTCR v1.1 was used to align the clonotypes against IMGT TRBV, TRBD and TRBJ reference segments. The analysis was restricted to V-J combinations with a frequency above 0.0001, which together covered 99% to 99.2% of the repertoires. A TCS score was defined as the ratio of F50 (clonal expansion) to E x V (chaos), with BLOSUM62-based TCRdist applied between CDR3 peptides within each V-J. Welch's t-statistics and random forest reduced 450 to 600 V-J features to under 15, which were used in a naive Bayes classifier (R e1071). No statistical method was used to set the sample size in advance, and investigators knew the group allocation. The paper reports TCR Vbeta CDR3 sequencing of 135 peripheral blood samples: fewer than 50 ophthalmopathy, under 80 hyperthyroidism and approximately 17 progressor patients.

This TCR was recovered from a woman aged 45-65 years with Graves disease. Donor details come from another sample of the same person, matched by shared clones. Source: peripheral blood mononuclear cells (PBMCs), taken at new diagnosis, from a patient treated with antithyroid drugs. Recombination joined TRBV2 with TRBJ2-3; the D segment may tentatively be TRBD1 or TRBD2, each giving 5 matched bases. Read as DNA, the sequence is TGTGCCAGCACGAGGGACGGCACAGATACGCAGTATTTT. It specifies CASTRDGTDTQYF.